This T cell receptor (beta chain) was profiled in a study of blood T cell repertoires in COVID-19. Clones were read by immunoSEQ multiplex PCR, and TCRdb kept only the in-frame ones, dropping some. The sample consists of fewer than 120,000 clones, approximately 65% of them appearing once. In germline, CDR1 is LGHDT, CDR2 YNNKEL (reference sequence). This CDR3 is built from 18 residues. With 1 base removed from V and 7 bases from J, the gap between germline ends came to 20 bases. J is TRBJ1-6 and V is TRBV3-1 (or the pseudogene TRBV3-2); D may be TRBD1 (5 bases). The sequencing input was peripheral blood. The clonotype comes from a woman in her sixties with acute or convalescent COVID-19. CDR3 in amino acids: CASSQAPRSGTLNSPLHF. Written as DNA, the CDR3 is TGTGCCAGCAGCCAAGCCCCCAGATCCGGGACTCTAAATTCACCCCTCCACTTT.